Listed below are T cell receptor beta chains from one sample, sequenced in a study of blood T cell repertoires in COVID-19. Produced via immunoSEQ multiplex PCR; TCRdb's table is partial and in-frame only. There are around 140,000 clones in the sample; about nine tenths occur only once, and about 1.5% lies in the top ten. The sample was peripheral blood. The receptors originated from a human donor in a cohort sampled during active COVID-19. CDR3s leave out the opening cysteine and the closing phenylalanine or tryptophan. Fields, in order: J gene, V gene, D gene, CDR3 protein. The D gene is left open where the match is weak.

TRBJ1-2 TRBV12-5 NA ASGRRGRDGYT
TRBJ2-3 TRBV6-2/TRBV6-3 TRBD2 ASSTGTSGGADTQY
TRBJ2-3 TRBV5-4 NA ASSFRGRTDTQY
TRBJ1-3 TRBV4-2 NA ASSQGPRGSGNTIY
TRBJ2-7 TRBV7-9 NA ASSLGQDIIYEQY
TRBJ1-2 TRBV4-1 TRBD1 ASSQTPGQGSGYT
TRBJ2-1 TRBV14 TRBD2 ASSHTMTSAYNEQF
TRBJ1-6 TRBV7-3 NA ASSLSGNSPLH
TRBJ2-3 TRBV6-5 NA ASTRLGSSTDTQY
TRBJ2-5 TRBV5-1 TRBD1 ASSGGTGGKETQY
TRBJ2-7 TRBV2 NA ASSELFGLH
TRBJ1-6 TRBV6-5 NA ASSSVSYNSPLH
TRBJ1-5 TRBV19 NA ASTNGQGNQPQH
TRBJ1-1 TRBV6-5 TRBD1 ASSYSRGRTEAF
TRBJ2-2 TRBV13 NA ASRFTYLGELF
TRBJ1-1 TRBV10-3 TRBD1 AMAPGQGNTEAF
TRBJ2-7 TRBV13 TRBD2 ASSKWTSGYSYEQY
TRBJ2-2 TRBV11-2 TRBD2 ASSPIAGGNTGELF
TRBJ2-1 TRBV5-1 TRBD2 ASSFGTSQYGEQF
TRBJ1-2 TRBV6-1 NA ASTEQALEGYGYT
TRBJ2-7 TRBV11-1 NA ASSLGGPYEQY
TRBJ1-1 TRBV6-5 TRBD1 ASSYGTGGFWAF
TRBJ1-2 TRBV25-1 NA ASSDSRYGYT
TRBJ2-3 TRBV5-1 TRBD2 ASSLSSGEDTQY
TRBJ2-1 TRBV5-4 TRBD1 ASSANRGQGEQF
TRBJ2-3 TRBV4-3 NA ASSQGRLGQITDTQY
TRBJ2-1 TRBV12-5 NA ASGAGQSSYNEQF
TRBJ2-1 TRBV7-3 TRBD2 ASSFLFSLAGGDNEQF
TRBJ1-1 TRBV7-3 NA ASSRYSTGTEAF
TRBJ1-5 TRBV30 NA AWGRQGDQPQH
TRBJ1-2 TRBV4-1 NA ASSQVAGGGPPYGYT
TRBJ1-2 TRBV10-3 TRBD1 AISDRGLNYGYT
TRBJ2-1 TRBV5-7 NA ASSLGATDYNEQF
TRBJ1-2 TRBV7-9 TRBD1 ASSSQGIVYGYT
TRBJ1-2 TRBV2 NA ASSVQGSNYGYT
TRBJ2-1 TRBV2 TRBD1 ASGQGRYNEQF
TRBJ2-3 TRBV6-6 NA ASSAGTGGSDTQY
TRBJ2-1 TRBV2 NA ASRPTGSDEQF
TRBJ2-3 TRBV5-4 TRBD2 ASSRSGGPTDTQY
TRBJ2-2 TRBV4-3 TRBD2 ASSQELAGQINTGELF
TRBJ2-7 TRBV20-1 NA SASRDTLYEQY
TRBJ2-5 TRBV5-1 NA ASSSGLGETQY
TRBJ1-6 TRBV5-1 NA ASSLEWGDSPLH
TRBJ2-2 TRBV19 NA ASSSYARGKNTGELF
TRBJ1-2 TRBV7-2 NA ASSLDSQFYGYT
TRBJ1-5 TRBV7-8 NA ASSLGLGAVQPQH
TRBJ2-2 TRBV5-5 NA ASNRENTGELF
TRBJ2-1 TRBV16 NA ASSPSAQGLHEQF
TRBJ1-2 TRBV30 TRBD1 ARRWDRGLYGYT
TRBJ1-1 TRBV9 TRBD1 ASSPGQGITEAF
TRBJ1-4 TRBV10-2 NA ASSERGGRENEKLF
TRBJ2-1 TRBV7-6 TRBD1 ASSLPKYPGQISYNEQF
TRBJ1-5 TRBV10-3 NA AISEEVLLPQH
TRBJ1-2 TRBV9 TRBD1 ASSVQGDYGYT
TRBJ2-5 TRBV5-1 NA ASSLGGGGSETQY